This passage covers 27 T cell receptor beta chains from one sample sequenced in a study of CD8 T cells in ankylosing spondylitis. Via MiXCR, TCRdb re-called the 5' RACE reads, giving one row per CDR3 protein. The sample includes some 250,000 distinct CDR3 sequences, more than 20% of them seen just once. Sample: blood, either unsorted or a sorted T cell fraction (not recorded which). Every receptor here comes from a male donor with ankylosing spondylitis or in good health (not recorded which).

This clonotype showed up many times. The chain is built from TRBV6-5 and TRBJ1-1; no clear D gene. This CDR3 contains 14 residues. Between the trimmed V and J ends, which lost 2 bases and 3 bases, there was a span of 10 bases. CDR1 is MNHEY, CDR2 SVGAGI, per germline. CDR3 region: CASSYAVVDTEAFF. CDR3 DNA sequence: TGTGCCAGCAGTTACGCGGTGGTGGACACTGAAGCTTTCTTT.

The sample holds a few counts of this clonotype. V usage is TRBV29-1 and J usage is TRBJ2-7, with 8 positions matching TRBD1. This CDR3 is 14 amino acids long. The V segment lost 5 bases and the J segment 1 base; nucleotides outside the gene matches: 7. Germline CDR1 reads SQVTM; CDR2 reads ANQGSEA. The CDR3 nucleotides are TGCAGCGTTAAGCAGGGGGCTTCGTCCTACGAGCAGTACTTC. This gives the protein CSVKQGASSYEQYF.

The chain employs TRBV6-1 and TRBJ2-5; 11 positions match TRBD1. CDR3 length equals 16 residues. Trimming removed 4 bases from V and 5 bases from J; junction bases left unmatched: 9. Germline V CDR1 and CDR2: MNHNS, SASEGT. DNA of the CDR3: TGTGCCAGCAGTGGAAGGGGACAGGGGGGCGGGGAGACCCAGTACTTC. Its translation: CASSGRGQGGGETQYF.

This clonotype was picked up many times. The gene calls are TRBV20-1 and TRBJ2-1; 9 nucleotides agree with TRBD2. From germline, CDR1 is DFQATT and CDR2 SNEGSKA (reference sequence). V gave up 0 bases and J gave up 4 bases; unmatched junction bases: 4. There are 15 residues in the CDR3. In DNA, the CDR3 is TGCAGTGCTAGAGATAGCGGGGGCTATTACAATGAGCAGTTCTTC. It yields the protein CSARDSGGYYNEQFF.

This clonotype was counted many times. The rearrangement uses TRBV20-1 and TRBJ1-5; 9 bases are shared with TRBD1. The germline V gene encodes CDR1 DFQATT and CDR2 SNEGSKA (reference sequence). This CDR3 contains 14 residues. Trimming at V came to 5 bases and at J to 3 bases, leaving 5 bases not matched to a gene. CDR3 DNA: TGCAGTGCTCAAACAGGGGGCTCCAATCAGCCCCAGCATTTT. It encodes CSAQTGGSNQPQHF.

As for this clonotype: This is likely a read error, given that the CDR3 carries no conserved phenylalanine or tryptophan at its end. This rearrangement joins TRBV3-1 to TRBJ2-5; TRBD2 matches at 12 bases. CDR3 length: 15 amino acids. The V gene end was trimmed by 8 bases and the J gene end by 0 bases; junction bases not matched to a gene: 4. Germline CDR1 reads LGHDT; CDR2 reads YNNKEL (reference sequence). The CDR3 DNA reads TGTGCCAGCTGGACTAGCGGGGCGTACCAAGAGACCCAGTACTAC. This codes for CASWTSGAYQETQYY.

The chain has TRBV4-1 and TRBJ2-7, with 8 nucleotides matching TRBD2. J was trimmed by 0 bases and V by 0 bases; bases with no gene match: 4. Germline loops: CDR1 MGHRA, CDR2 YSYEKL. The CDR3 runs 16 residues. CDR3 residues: CASSQDLAGISYEQYF. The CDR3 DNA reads TGCGCCAGCAGCCAAGATTTAGCGGGGATCTCCTACGAGCAGTACTTC.

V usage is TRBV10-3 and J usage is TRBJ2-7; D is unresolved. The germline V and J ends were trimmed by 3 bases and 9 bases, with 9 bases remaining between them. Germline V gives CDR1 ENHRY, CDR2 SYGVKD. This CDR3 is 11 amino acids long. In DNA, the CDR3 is TGTGCCATCAGTGATAAGTTCTGGCAGTACTTC. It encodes CAISDKFWQYF.

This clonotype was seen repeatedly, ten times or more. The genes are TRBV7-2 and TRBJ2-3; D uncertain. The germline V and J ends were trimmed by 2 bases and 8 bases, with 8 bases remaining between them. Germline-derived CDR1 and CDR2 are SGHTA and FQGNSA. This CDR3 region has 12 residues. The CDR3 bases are TGTGCCAGCAGCTTACTAGTGGGTACGCAGTATTTT. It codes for CASSLLVGTQYF.

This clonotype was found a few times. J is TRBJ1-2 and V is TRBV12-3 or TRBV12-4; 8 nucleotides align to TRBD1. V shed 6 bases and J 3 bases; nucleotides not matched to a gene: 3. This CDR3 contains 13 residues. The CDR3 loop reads CASSKQGDYGYTF. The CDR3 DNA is TGTGCCAGCAGCAAACAGGGGGACTATGGCTACACCTTC.

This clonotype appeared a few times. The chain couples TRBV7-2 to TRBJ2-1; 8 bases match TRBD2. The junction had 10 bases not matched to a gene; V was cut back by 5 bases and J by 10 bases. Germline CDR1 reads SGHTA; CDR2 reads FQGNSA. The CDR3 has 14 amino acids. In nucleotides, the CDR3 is TGTGCCAGCAGCCGAAGAACGGGGGGGACGGAGCAGTTCTTC. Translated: CASSRRTGGTEQFF.

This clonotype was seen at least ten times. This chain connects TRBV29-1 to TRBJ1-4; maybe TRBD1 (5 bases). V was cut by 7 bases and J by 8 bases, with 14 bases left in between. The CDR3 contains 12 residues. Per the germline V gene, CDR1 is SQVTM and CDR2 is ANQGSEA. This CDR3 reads CSGRDHTEKLFF. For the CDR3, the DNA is TGCAGCGGACGGGACCACACCGAAAAACTGTTTTTT.

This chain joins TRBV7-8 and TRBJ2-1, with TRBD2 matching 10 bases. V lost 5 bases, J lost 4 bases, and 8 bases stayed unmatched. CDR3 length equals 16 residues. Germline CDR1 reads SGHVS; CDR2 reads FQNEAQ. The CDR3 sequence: CASSLRTSGGYNEQFF. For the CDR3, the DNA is TGTGCCAGCAGCCTTAGGACTAGCGGTGGGTACAATGAGCAGTTCTTC.

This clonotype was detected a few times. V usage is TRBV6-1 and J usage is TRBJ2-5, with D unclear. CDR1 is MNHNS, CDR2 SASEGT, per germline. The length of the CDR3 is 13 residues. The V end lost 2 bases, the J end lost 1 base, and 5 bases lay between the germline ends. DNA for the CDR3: TGTGCCAGCAGTGAACGACCCCAAGAGACCCAGTACTTC. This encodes CASSERPQETQYF.

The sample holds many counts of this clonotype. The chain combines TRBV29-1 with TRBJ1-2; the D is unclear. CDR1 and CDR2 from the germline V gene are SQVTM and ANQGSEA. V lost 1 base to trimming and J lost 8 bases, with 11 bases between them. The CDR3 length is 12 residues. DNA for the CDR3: TGCAGCGTTGAAGCCAGCTTTGGGGGCTACACCTTC. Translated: CSVEASFGGYTF. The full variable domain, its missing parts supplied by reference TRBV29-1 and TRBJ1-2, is SAVISQKPSRDICQRGTSLTIQCQVDSQVTMMFWYRQQPGQSLTLIATANQGSEATYESGFVIDKFPISRPNLTFSTLTVSNMSPEDSSIYLCSVEASFGGYTFGSGTRLTVV.

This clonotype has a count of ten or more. The CDR3 DNA follows: TGCAGTGCTGTCGGCGGGGTAGCGGGGGTCTCCAATGAGCAGTTCTTC. This sequence encodes CSAVGGVAGVSNEQFF. V and J are TRBV20-1 and TRBJ2-1, with 9 bases that match TRBD2. Germline V gene sequence: CDR1 DFQATT, CDR2 SNEGSKA (reference sequence). The CDR3 is 16 residues long. The V segment lost 5 bases and the J segment 6 bases; nucleotides outside the gene matches: 14.

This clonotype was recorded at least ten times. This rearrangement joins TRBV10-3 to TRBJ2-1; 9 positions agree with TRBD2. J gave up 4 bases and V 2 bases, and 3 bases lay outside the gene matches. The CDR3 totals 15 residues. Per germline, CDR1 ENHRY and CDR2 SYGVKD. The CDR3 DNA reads TGTGCCATCAGTGAGGCTAGCGGGACTTACAATGAGCAGTTCTTC. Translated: CAISEASGTYNEQFF.

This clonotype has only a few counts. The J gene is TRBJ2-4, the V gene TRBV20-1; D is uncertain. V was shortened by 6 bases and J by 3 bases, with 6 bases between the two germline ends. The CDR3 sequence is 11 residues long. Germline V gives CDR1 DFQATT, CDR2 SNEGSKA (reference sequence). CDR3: CSALYKNIQYF. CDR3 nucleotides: TGCAGTGCCCTATACAAAAACATTCAGTACTTC.

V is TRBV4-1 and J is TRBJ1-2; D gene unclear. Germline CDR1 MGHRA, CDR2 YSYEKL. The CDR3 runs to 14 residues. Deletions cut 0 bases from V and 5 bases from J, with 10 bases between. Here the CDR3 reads CASSQDAQSYGYTF. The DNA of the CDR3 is TGCGCCAGCAGCCAAGATGCACAGTCGTATGGCTACACCTTC.

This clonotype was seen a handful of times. DNA of the CDR3: TGTGCCAGCTCACCACCGTCCATGCAGGGCTCCTACGAGCAGTACTTC. It codes for CASSPPSMQGSYEQYF. The chain recombines TRBV18 with TRBJ2-7; a possible D gene is TRBD1 (5 bases). Germline assignment: CDR1 KGHSH and CDR2 LQKENI. Trimming shortened V by 0 bases and J by 0 bases, and 12 bases separated the two germline ends. The CDR3 contains 16 residues.

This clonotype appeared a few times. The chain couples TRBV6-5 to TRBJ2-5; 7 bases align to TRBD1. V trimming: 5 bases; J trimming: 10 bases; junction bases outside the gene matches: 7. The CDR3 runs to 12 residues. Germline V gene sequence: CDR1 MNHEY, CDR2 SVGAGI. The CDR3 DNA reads TGTGCCAGCAGTAACAGGGGATGGGACCAGTACTTC. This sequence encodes CASSNRGWDQYF.

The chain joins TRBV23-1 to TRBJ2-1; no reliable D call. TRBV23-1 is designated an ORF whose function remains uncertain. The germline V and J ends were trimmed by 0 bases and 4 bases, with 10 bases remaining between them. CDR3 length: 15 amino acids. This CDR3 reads CASSQSMAGYNEQFF. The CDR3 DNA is TGCGCCAGCAGTCAATCGATGGCAGGTTACAATGAGCAGTTCTTC.

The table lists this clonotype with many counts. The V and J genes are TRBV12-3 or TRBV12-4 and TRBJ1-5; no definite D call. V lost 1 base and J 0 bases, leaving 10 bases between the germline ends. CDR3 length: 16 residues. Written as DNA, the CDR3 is TGTGCCAGCAGTTTAGGTCCAGGATATAGCAATCAGCCCCAGCATTTT. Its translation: CASSLGPGYSNQPQHF.

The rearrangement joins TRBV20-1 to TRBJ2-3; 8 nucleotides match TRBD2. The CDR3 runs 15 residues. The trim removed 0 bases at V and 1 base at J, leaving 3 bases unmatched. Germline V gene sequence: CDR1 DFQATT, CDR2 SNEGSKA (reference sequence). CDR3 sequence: CSARDTGGGTDTQYF. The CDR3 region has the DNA TGCAGTGCTAGAGATACGGGGGGGGGCACAGATACGCAGTATTTT.

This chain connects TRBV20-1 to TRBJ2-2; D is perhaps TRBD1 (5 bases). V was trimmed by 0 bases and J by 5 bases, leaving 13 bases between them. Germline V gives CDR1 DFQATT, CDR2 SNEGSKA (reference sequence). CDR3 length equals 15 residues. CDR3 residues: CSARDSGRATGELFF. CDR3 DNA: TGCAGTGCTAGAGATTCCGGCAGGGCTACCGGGGAGCTGTTTTTT.

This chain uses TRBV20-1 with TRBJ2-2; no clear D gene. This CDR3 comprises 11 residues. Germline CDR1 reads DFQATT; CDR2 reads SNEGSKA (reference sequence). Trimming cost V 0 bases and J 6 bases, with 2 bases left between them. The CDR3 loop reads CSARDAGELFF. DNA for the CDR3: TGCAGTGCTAGAGACGCCGGGGAGCTGTTTTTT.

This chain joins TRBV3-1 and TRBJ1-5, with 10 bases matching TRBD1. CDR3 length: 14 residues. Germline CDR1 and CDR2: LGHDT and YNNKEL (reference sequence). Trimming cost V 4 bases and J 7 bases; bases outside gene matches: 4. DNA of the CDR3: TGTGCCAGCAGCCTCCGGACAGGGGGGCAGCCCCAGCATTTT. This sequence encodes CASSLRTGGQPQHF.